Listed below are T cell receptor beta chains from one sample, sequenced in a study of molecular identifiers for immune sequencing clone quantification. TCRdb processed the PCR reads anew with MiXCR; each CDR3 protein has one entry. The profile shows some 580,000 distinct CDR3 sequences, approximately 24% of them singletons. Sequencing was done on a sample of naive CD8+ T cells from blood, with Jurkat cell RNA spiked in. The receptors derive from a human donor in good health. Some libraries in this study had Jurkat cell RNA spiked in. The CDR3 runs from the conserved cysteine through the conserved F or W. D genes are given only for firm matches. Size values are once, few and many counts, or a class for expanded clones, and some rows have none.

>TRBJ2-7|TRBV7-9|many|NA
TGTGCCAGCAGCTCGGACAGTGCCCCTTACGAGCAGTACTTC
CASSSDSAPYEQYF
>TRBJ1-2|TRBV7-9|few|NA
TGTGCCAGCAGCTTAACTTTATGGGACGGCTATGGCTACACCTTC
CASSLTLWDGYGYTF
>TRBJ2-3|TRBV14|few|NA
TGTGCCAGCAGCCAATTTGGAGGGACGGGAAGCACAGATACGCAGTATTTT
CASSQFGGTGSTDTQYF
>TRBJ2-5|TRBV7-8|few|TRBD2
TGTGCCAGCAGCACAGGGACTAGCGGGTCGGAGACCCAGTACTTC
CASSTGTSGSETQYF
>TRBJ2-1|TRBV11-2|few|NA
TGTGCCAGCAATAGGGTGACGGTGGATGAGCAGTTCTTC
CASNRVTVDEQFF
>TRBJ2-4|TRBV6-5|few|NA
TGTGCCAGCAGCGCGCCCCTCCAAGCGGGAGCCAAAAACATTCAGTACTTC
CASSAPLQAGAKNIQYF
>TRBJ2-1|TRBV27|once|TRBD1
TGTGCCAGCAGTTTAGGGGACAGGGTCTACAATGAGCAGTTCTTC
CASSLGDRVYNEQFF
>TRBJ2-5|TRBV25-1|many|NA
TGTGCCAGCAGTGATGGAGTGACCCAGCTCTTC
CASSDGVTQLF
>TRBJ2-3|TRBV7-6|many|TRBD2
TGTGCCAGCAGCTTACTAGCGGGAAGGTCAGATACGCAGTATTTT
CASSLLAGRSDTQYF
>TRBJ2-7|TRBV7-9|few|NA
TGTGCCAGCAGCTTAAGGAAGTTCAGCGGATCCTACGAGCAGTACTTC
CASSLRKFSGSYEQYF
>TRBJ2-7|TRBV29-1|NA|NA
TGCAGCGTTGGACACGGAATGCAATCCTACGAGCAGTACTTC
CSVGHGMQSYEQYF
>TRBJ1-5|TRBV7-9|NA|NA
TGTGACAGCAGCTTAACGGATAGCAATCAGCCCCAGCATTTT
CDSSLTDSNQPQHF
>TRBJ2-7|TRBV20-1|many|TRBD1
TGCAGTGCTAGAGACCACAGGGGGCCTTACGAGCAGTACTTC
CSARDHRGPYEQYF
>TRBJ2-5|TRBV7-6|NA|NA
TGTGCCAGCAGCCCCAAATGGGGACTTAACCAAGAGCCCCAGTACTTC
CASSPKWGLNQEPQYF
>TRBJ2-7|TRBV12-3/TRBV12-4|many|NA
TGTGCCAGCAGCCCGAACCCGACTAGTCGGGAACAGTACTTC
CASSPNPTSREQYF
>TRBJ2-7|TRBV4-1|NA|NA
TGCGCCAGCAGCCCCCTGGGGGGCAGGGCAGCCTACGAGCAGTACTTC
CASSPLGGRAAYEQYF
>TRBJ1-6|TRBV6-5|many|NA
TGTGCCAGCAGCAAGGGGCCGAAGCTCTATAATTCACCCCTCCACTTT
CASSKGPKLYNSPLHF
>TRBJ2-7|TRBV7-9|NA|NA
TGTGCCAGCAGCCAGGTGGTCTCCTACGAGCAGTACTTC
CASSQVVSYEQYF
>TRBJ2-7|TRBV5-1|few|TRBD1
TGCGCCAGCAGCTTGGAACAGGGGTACTACGAGCAGTACTTC
CASSLEQGYYEQYF
>TRBJ2-5|TRBV20-1|NA|NA
TGCAGTGCTAGAGCGGCCCAGCTACTGGGTGTCCAAGAGACCCAGTACTTC
CSARAAQLLGVQETQYF
>TRBJ1-1|TRBV20-1|NA|NA
TGCAGTGCTAGAGATTACCAGGGTGGGACTGAAGCTTTCTTT
CSARDYQGGTEAFF
>TRBJ1-2|TRBV5-4|many|NA
TGTGCCAGCAGCTTTAAAGGCGCTAACTATGGCTACACCTTC
CASSFKGANYGYTF
>TRBJ1-3|TRBV28|many|NA
TGTGCCAGCAGTTTCCAGAGCTCTGGAAACACCATATATTTT
CASSFQSSGNTIYF
>TRBJ2-1|TRBV19|many|TRBD2
TGTGCCAGTAGTATAGCGGGGGGGCCCGGGAATGAGCAGTTCTTC
CASSIAGGPGNEQFF
>TRBJ1-5|TRBV28|many|NA
TGTGCCAGCAGTTTTCGAGGGATCCCCAATCAGCCCCAGCATTTT
CASSFRGIPNQPQHF
>TRBJ2-2|TRBV5-8|few|NA
TGTGCCAGCAGCTTCCTAGGGGATCGGACCGGGGAGCTGTTTTTT
CASSFLGDRTGELFF
>TRBJ2-7|TRBV7-3|few|TRBD2
TGTGCCAGCAGCTCCGGACTAGCGGGTTGGTACGAGCAGTACTTC
CASSSGLAGWYEQYF
>TRBJ2-3|TRBV7-2|NA|TRBD2
TGTGCCGGCAGCTTATGGGTAGCGGGGACTACAGATACGCAGTATTTT
CAGSLWVAGTTDTQYF
>TRBJ1-2|TRBV7-9|NA|NA
TGTGCCAGCAGCTTAGGAAACGTCAGGTCGGGTGGCTATGGCTACACCTTC
CASSLGNVRSGGYGYTF
>TRBJ2-6|TRBV6-5|many|NA
TGTGCCAGCAGTTACTTCGAGGCTCCTTCCTCTGGGGCCAACGTCCTGACTTTC
CASSYFEAPSSGANVLTF